This TCR beta chain emerged from a study of cytomegalovirus exposure and HLA in healthy donors. General study findings and limits: A few V segments could not be told apart, such as TRBV6-2 and TRBV6-3, and were left out. Relative to equally common others, HLA-associated TCR beta chains showed greater clonal expansion in a later analysis.

All donors participated as healthy donors of bone marrow. Germline-derived CDR1 and CDR2 are KGHSH and LQKENI. This CDR3 region has 20 residues. Trimming removed 3 bases from V and 0 bases from J; junction bases left unmatched: 14. On this clone: The antigen is not known.

In the PCR, 60 Vbeta and 13 Jbeta primers were used. This table comes from immunoSEQ multiplex PCR, and its TCRdb copy is limited to in-frame clones, with some not included. The sample records about 150,000 clones, 50% to 75% being singletons. Sequencing was performed on PBMCs. The chain employs TRBV18 and TRBJ1-3; TRBD1 agrees at 10 bases. This receptor was identified in a woman in her 30s in good health and CMV-seropositive. CDR3 sequence (DNA): TGTGCCAGCTCACCGACCCCCTTAAGGGACAGGGGAGACTCTGGAAACACCATATATTTT. Residues: CASSPTPLRDRGDSGNTIYF.